The 14 T cell receptor beta chains below all came from one sample that was sequenced in a study of T cell repertoires in ileal Crohn's disease. Only in-frame clones appear in the TCRdb table, and some are missing; sequencing was by immunoSEQ multiplex PCR. The table has 9,500 to 11,000 clones, roughly 84% seen once. Time point meaning: inflamed ileum from the surgical specimen. The sample comprised ileal tissue. The receptors here all came from an adult with Crohn's disease.

This clone was counted only a few times. The V and J genes are TRBV5-4 and TRBJ1-2; 7 bases match TRBD1. The CDR3 runs 15 residues. CDR1 is SGHNT, CDR2 YYREEE, per germline (reference sequence). The trim removed 0 bases at V and 3 bases at J, leaving 5 bases unmatched. CDR3 nucleotide sequence: TGTGCCAGCAGCTTGGGTTCAGGGACAGACTATGGCTACACCTTC. This encodes CASSLGSGTDYGYTF.

The chain couples TRBV5-6 to TRBJ1-3, with D hard to call. The CDR3 runs 14 residues. In germline, CDR1 is SGHDT, CDR2 YYEEEE. Trimming cost V 2 bases and J 3 bases, with 9 bases left between them. The CDR3 region has the DNA TGTGCCAGCAGCTTTGGGCAGGTTGGAAACACCATATATTTT. Its protein product is CASSFGQVGNTIYF.

The chain has TRBV6-6 and TRBJ2-7; D may be TRBD1 (7 bases). This CDR3 is 14 amino acids long. The germline CDR1 and CDR2 sequences are MNHNY and SVGAGI (reference sequence). V shed 11 bases and J shed 5 bases, with 22 bases lying between them. The CDR3 bases are TGTGCCTTAAAAGGCGGGACAGCCGGTGACGAGCAGTACGTC. Protein product: CALKGGTAGDEQYV.

V and J are TRBV6-5 and TRBJ2-5; TRBD2 agrees at 8 bases. Germline CDR1 and CDR2: MNHEY and SVGAGI. CDR3 size: 14 residues. V was pared by 5 bases and J by 4 bases, with 6 bases of the junction left unmatched. The DNA of the CDR3 is TGTGCCAGCAGTCTTAGCGGGATGTTAGAGACCCAGTACTTC. This encodes CASSLSGMLETQYF.

This chain links TRBV9 with TRBJ1-1; D call uncertain. Trimming took off 2 bases at V and 0 bases at J, with 5 bases between the two ends. This CDR3 is built from 13 residues. CDR1 and CDR2 (germline): SGDLS, YYNGEE. As DNA, the CDR3 is TGTGCCAGCAGCGTCGAAATGAACACTGAAGCTTTCTTT. Translated, it gives CASSVEMNTEAFF.

This chain connects TRBV9 to TRBJ1-3; D is ambiguous. Trimming left V 2 bases short and J 0 bases short, with 9 bases between. Germline loops: CDR1 SGDLS, CDR2 YYNGEE. There are 15 residues in the CDR3. As DNA, the CDR3 is TGTGCCAGCAGCGTGAAAGGATCCTCTGGAAACACCATATATTTT. As protein: CASSVKGSSGNTIYF.

The genes are TRBV29-1 and TRBJ2-3; the D gene is possibly TRBD2 (6 bases). V dropped 0 bases and J dropped 0 bases, with 10 bases sitting between them. Germline lookup yields CDR1 SQVTM and CDR2 ANQGSEA. CDR3 size: 15 residues. The CDR3 nucleotides are TGCAGCGTTGAAGATTACGGGGGAAGCACAGATACGCAGTATTTT. Its protein product is CSVEDYGGSTDTQYF.

This rearrangement joins TRBV5-4 to TRBJ2-5; 13 bases fit TRBD2. This CDR3 has 18 residues. Germline loops: CDR1 SGHNT, CDR2 YYREEE (reference sequence). Trimming took 4 bases from V and 2 from J; bases not matched to a gene: 11. CDR3 nucleotide sequence: TGTGCCAGCAGCCACCCGGGACTAGCGGGACGGAGGCAAGAGACCCAGTACTTC. Residues: CASSHPGLAGRRQETQYF. Full variable domain (rest looked up from reference TRBV5-4 and TRBJ2-5): ETGVTQSPTHLIKTRGQQVTLRCSSQSGHNTVSWYQQALGQGPQFIFQYYREEENGRGNFPPRFSGLQFPNYSSELNVNALELDDSALYLCASSHPGLAGRRQETQYFGPGTRLLVL.

This clone showed up just a few times. The rearrangement uses TRBV7-9 and TRBJ2-7, with D perhaps matching TRBD1 (6 bases). The CDR3 runs 13 residues. Trimming left V 4 bases short and J 5 bases short, with 12 bases between. The germline CDR1 and CDR2 sequences are SEHNR and FQNEAQ (reference sequence). The CDR3 here is CASSSPGTHEQYF. CDR3 coding DNA: TGTGCCAGCAGCTCCCCCGGGACACACGAGCAGTACTTC.

This CDR3 is CSVVDEGRDTQYF. CDR3 nucleotide sequence: TGCAGCGTTGTGGACGAAGGGAGGGATACGCAGTATTTT. V is TRBV29-1 and J is TRBJ2-3; D is perhaps TRBD2 (6 bases). In germline, CDR1 is SQVTM, CDR2 ANQGSEA. V lost 4 bases and J 6 bases, leaving 14 bases between the germline ends. This CDR3 has 13 amino acids.

DNA for the CDR3: TGTGCCAGCAGAGAGTCCAATAGCAATCAGCCCCAGCATTTT. Translated, it gives CASRESNSNQPQHF. This chain links TRBV2 with TRBJ1-5; D uncertain. Looked up from germline, CDR1 is SNHLY and CDR2 is FYNNEI. This CDR3 comprises 14 residues. V was trimmed by 6 bases and J by 0 bases, leaving 9 bases between them.

The chain is built from TRBV10-3 and TRBJ1-2; D not certain. This CDR3 comprises 13 residues. Germline V gives CDR1 ENHRY, CDR2 SYGVKD. Trimming pared 3 bases from V and 4 bases from J, leaving 9 bases between. CDR3 nucleotide sequence: TGTGCCATCAGTGAAAAGGATGGCTATGGCTACACCTTC. It is translated as CAISEKDGYGYTF.

In nucleotides, the CDR3 is TGTGCCAGCTCACAACGGACAGACGAAGCTTTCTTT. Translation: CASSQRTDEAFF. The chain has TRBV18 and TRBJ1-1; possible D gene TRBD1, 6 bases. Trimming cost V 4 bases and J 8 bases, with 11 bases left between them. The CDR3 consists of 12 residues. Per the germline V gene, CDR1 is KGHSH and CDR2 is LQKENI.

This clone is a singleton in its sample. V is TRBV11-2 and J is TRBJ1-5; no clear D gene. The CDR3 spans 15 residues. The V and J ends lost 3 bases and 2 bases respectively, with 11 bases between them. Germline lookup yields CDR1 SGHAT and CDR2 FQNNGV. CDR3 sequence reads: CASSLSSWGNQPQHF. The CDR3 DNA reads TGTGCCAGCAGCTTGTCCTCTTGGGGCAATCAGCCCCAGCATTTT.